Sequencing of this T cell receptor beta chain was carried out in a study of tumor-infiltrating lymphocytes in primary liver carcinoma. Study summary: Those enrolled were patients of both sexes, who were aged 30 to 69 years.

With around 490 ng total RNA as template and a constant-region primer, TCR beta cDNA was made. Slightly modified ARM-PCR with three nested multiplex PCR rounds yielded TCR beta libraries. The study ran its first two PCR rounds for roughly 10 cycles each, using TRBV1-TRBV30 forward primers and a C-beta reverse primer. MiXCR was run by TCRdb on the multiplex PCR reads, yielding one entry per CDR3 protein. The sample has approximately 110,000 distinct CDR3 sequences; around 64% are singletons. The CDR3 length is 14 residues. V was clipped by 4 bases and J by 4 bases, with 13 bases between them. Germline V CDR1 and CDR2: MNHNS, SASEGT. Unsorted bulk tissue of about 20-31 mg yielded co-extracted RNA and DNA. Tumors were each sampled at five separate regions.

The chain joins TRBV6-1 to TRBJ1-1, with D unclear. The receptor comes from a woman aged 55-70 years with primary liver carcinoma and hepatitis B virus infection. The sample consisted of liver tumor tissue from sampling region 3. Noted subset: tumor region T3, left-lateral pole. The chain's CDR3 is CASSARVVITEAFF. The DNA of the CDR3 is TGTGCCAGCAGTGCCCGGGTGGTGATCACTGAAGCTTTCTTT.